The subject of this entry is one T cell receptor beta chain. With V trimmed by 1 base and J by 5 bases, 8 bases remained unmatched. The CDR3 loop spans 16 amino acids. Germline loops: CDR1 LGHNA, CDR2 YSLEER. The data were obtained in a study of blood T cells in healthy people across ages. Sample-barcoded 5' priming and a J-beta primer mix drove a second PCR of about 7 to 11 cycles. Every cDNA molecule bore a tag from a template-switch adaptor containing 12 random nucleotides. TCRdb processed the 5' RACE reads anew with MiXCR; each CDR3 protein has one entry. This repertoire shows approximately 760,000 distinct CDR3 sequences, just under 25% found once; its top ten account for 9.4%. The sample was also linked to a second study, of T cells of mothers and their children.

The V gene is TRBV4-3, the J gene TRBJ2-1, with 7 nucleotides matching TRBD2. Sequenced material: blood. This sequence originates from a boy younger than 18 in good health. The CDR3 DNA reads TGCGCCAGCAGCCAAGTTAGGATTAGCGGGCACAATGAGCAGTTCTTC. Translated, it gives CASSQVRISGHNEQFF.